This entry lists 2 T cell receptor beta chains sequenced from one sample in a study of blood T cell repertoires in COVID-19. TCRdb keeps only in-frame clones here, not all; method: immunoSEQ multiplex PCR. The table includes hundreds of thousands of clones, about 88% detected once. Source material: peripheral blood. These receptors were taken from a man between 70 and 80 years old with acute or convalescent COVID-19.

The chain joins TRBV13 to TRBJ1-5; 7 bases map to TRBD1. Germline assignment: CDR1 PRHDT and CDR2 FYEKMQ (reference sequence). The V segment lost 5 bases and the J segment 2 bases; nucleotides outside the gene matches: 0. The CDR3 is 13 amino acids. The CDR3 DNA reads TGTGCCAGCAGCGACAGGGGCAATCAGCCCCAGCATTTT. Translated, it gives CASSDRGNQPQHF.

Here the CDR3 DNA reads TGTGCCAGCAGCCAAGAGGTCGGGAGTGTTGGTGAGCAGTTCTTC. It is translated as CASSQEVGSVGEQFF. The rearrangement links TRBV3-1 (or the pseudogene TRBV3-2) to TRBJ2-1; the D gene is possibly TRBD2 (6 bases). CDR3 length: 15 amino acids. Deletions cut 0 bases from V and 9 bases from J, with 15 bases between. Germline V CDR1 and CDR2: LGHDT, YNNKEL (reference sequence).